This TCR beta chain originates from a study of blood T cells in healthy people across ages. Whole-study results and caveats: There was no known CMV status for donors, so expanded clonotype changes were possibly confounded.

Approximately 9.2 milliliters was the volume of peripheral blood drawn from each donor. Next came a second PCR, run for about 6 to 11 cycles, which used a sample-barcoded 5' primer along with a J-beta primer mix. Each CDR3 protein is one row after TCRdb ran MiXCR on the 5' RACE reads. The data show around 850,000 distinct CDR3 sequences, with about 36% seen just once and 10% to 15% held by the top ten. On this clonotype: Its antigen remains unidentified.

Germline V CDR1 and CDR2: SGHTA, FQGNSA. CDR3 length: 16 amino acids. The V gene is TRBV7-2, the J gene TRBJ2-1; 14 bases are a match to TRBD2. TRBJ2-7 explains the end of the DNA better; the J call may be wrong. Sequencing was performed on blood. The TCR comes from a man aged 18 to 29 in good health. CDR3 protein: CASIRTSGGPYNEQYF. The CDR3 nucleotides read TGTGCCAGCATTAGGACTAGCGGGGGGCCTTACAATGAGCAGTACTTC.